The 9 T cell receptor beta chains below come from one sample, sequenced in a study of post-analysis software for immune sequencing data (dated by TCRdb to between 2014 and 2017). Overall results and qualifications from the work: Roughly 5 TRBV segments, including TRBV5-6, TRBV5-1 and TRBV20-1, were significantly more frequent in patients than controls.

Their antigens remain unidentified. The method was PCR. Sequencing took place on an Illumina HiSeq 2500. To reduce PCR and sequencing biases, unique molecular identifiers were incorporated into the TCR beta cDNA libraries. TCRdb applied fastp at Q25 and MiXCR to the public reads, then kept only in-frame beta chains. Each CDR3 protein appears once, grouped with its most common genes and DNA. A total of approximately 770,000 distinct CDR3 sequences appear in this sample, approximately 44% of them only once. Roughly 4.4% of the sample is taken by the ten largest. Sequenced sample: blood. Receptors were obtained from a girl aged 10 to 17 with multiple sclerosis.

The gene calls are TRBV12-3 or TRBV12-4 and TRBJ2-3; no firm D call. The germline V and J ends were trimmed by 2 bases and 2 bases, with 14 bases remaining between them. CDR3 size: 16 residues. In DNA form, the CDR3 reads TGTGCCAGCAGTTTAATGAGATTTGCTGACACAGATACGCAGTATTTT. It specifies CASSLMRFADTDTQYF.

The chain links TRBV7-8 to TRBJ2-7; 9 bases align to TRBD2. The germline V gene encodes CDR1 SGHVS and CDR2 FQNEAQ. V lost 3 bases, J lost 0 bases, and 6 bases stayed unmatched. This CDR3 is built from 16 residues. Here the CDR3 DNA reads TGTGCCAGCAGCTTTGGGCTAGCGGGAAACTCCTACGAGCAGTACTTC. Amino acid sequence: CASSFGLAGNSYEQYF.

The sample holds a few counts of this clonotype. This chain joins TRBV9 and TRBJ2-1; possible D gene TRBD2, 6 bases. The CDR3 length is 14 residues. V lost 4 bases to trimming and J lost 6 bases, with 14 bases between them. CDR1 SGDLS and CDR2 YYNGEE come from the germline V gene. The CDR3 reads CASSIDGTLNEQFF. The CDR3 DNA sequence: TGTGCCAGCAGCATCGACGGGACTCTCAATGAGCAGTTCTTC.

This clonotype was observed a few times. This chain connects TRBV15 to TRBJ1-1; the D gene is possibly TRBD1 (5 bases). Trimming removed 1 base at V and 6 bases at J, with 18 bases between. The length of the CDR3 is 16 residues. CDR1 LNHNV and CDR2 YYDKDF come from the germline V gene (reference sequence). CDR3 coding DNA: TGTGCCACCAGCAGAGTTGATGAGGGGACTGGGCCTGAAGCTTTCTTT. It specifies CATSRVDEGTGPEAFF.

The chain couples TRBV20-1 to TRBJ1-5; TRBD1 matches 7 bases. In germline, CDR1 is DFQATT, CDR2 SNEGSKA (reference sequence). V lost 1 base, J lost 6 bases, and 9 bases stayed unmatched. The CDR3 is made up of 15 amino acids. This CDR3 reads CSARVPRQGGQPQHF. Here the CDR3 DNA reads TGCAGTGCTAGAGTCCCCAGACAGGGTGGTCAGCCCCAGCATTTT.

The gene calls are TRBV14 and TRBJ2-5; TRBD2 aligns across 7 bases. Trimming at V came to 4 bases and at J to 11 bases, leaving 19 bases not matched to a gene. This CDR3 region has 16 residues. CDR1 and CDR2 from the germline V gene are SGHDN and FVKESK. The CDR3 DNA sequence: TGTGCCAGCAGCCCCCTGTCCAGCGGGGCCTTCAATGAGCAGTACTTC. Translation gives CASSPLSSGAFNEQYF.

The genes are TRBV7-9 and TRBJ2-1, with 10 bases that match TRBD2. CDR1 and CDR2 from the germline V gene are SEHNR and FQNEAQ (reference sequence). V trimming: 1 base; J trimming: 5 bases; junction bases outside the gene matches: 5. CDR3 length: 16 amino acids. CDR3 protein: CASSLVLAGAHNEQFF. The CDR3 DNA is TGTGCCAGCAGCTTAGTTCTAGCGGGAGCCCACAATGAGCAGTTCTTC.

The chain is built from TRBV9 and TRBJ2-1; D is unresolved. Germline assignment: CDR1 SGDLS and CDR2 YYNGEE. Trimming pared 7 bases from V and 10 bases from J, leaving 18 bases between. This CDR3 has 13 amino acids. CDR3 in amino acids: CASGSGSLSEQFF. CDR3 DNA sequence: TGTGCCAGCGGCAGTGGATCTTTGAGCGAGCAGTTCTTC.

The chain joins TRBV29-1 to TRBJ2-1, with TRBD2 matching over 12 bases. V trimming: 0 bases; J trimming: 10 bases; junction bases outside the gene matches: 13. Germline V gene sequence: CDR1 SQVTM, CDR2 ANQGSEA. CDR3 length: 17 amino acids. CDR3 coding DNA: TGCAGCGTTGAAGATGGAGCTAGCGGGAGGGCTTCTCGGGAGCAGTTCTTC. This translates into CSVEDGASGRASREQFF.